The clone carrying this TCR beta chain was seen a handful of times. The antigen remains undetermined. The CDR3 extends over 14 amino acids. Per germline, CDR1 SGHTA and CDR2 FQGNSA. V was trimmed by 4 bases and J by 4 bases, leaving 13 bases between them. This specimen belongs to a study of OX40 agonist ivuxolimab in advanced cancers. Study-level information: The treatment was a fully human IgG2 OX40 agonist, ivuxolimab. Dose-escalation patients suffered from hepatocellular carcinoma, melanoma, renal cell or head and neck cancer. General study findings and limits: Among the least clonally expanded were partial responders at 0.1-3.0 mg/kg.

Clones were sequenced by immunoSEQ multiplex PCR, and TCRdb holds only the in-frame ones, with some missing. The table has about 73,000 clones, approximately 83% seen once. Sequenced material: CD4+ or CD8+ T cells sorted from blood, taken in a trial of the OX40 agonist ivuxolimab. The chain recombines TRBV7-2 with TRBJ2-5; perhaps TRBD2 as D (7 bases). The clonotype was recovered from an adult with an advanced solid tumor such as melanoma, head and neck, liver or kidney cancer. The CDR3 bases are TGTGCCAGCAGCTCCCCACGGGGGGCAGAGACCCAGTACTTC. Amino acid sequence: CASSSPRGAETQYF.